These 23 T cell receptor beta chains were all obtained from the same sample, sequenced in a study of blood T cell repertoires in COVID-19. The assay was immunoSEQ multiplex PCR, and TCRdb's table has in-frame clones only and misses some. The table includes roughly 400,000 clones, 85% to 90% detected once. Sequenced material: PBMCs or T cells enriched from blood (not recorded which). The origin of the receptors is a man aged 25 to 40 who had recovered from COVID-19.

The CDR3 here is CASSRLLATSYNEQFF. DNA for the CDR3: TGTGCCAGCAGCCGCCTACTAGCGACATCCTACAATGAGCAGTTCTTC. This sequence joins TRBV4-2 and TRBJ2-1; TRBD2 matches at 7 bases. Germline loops: CDR1 LGHNA, CDR2 YNFKEQ. Unmatched junction bases numbered 7, after V lost 4 bases and J lost 1 base. This CDR3 is 16 amino acids long.

The genes are TRBV4-2 and TRBJ2-1; D perhaps matches TRBD2 (6 bases). The V and J ends lost 3 bases and 7 bases respectively, with 22 bases between them. The CDR3 covers 17 residues. CDR1 LGHNA and CDR2 YNFKEQ come from the germline V gene. CDR3 sequence: CASSQPPGRGVQNEQFF. DNA of the CDR3: TGTGCCAGCAGCCAGCCCCCCGGGCGGGGAGTTCAGAATGAGCAGTTCTTC.

This chain connects TRBV25-1 to TRBJ2-7; 10 bases map to TRBD1. CDR1 is MGHDK, CDR2 SYGVNS, per germline. J gave up 5 bases and V 4 bases, and 8 bases lay outside the gene matches. This CDR3 is built from 15 residues. The CDR3 here is CASSATRDRGHEQYF. CDR3 in DNA: TGTGCCAGCAGTGCTACCCGGGACAGGGGCCACGAGCAGTACTTC.

J is TRBJ2-1 and V is TRBV27; TRBD2 aligns across 9 bases. This CDR3 region has 14 residues. Germline trimming cut 6 bases from V and 7 bases from J; bases unmatched to any gene: 7. Germline V gene lookup returns CDR1 MNHEY and CDR2 SMNVEV (reference sequence). The CDR3 reads CASRLGTSRNEQFF. CDR3 in DNA: TGTGCCAGCAGACTCGGGACTAGCCGGAATGAGCAGTTCTTC.

The gene calls are TRBV18 and TRBJ1-2, with 9 positions matching TRBD1. With V trimmed by 6 bases and J by 2 bases, 10 bases remained unmatched. Germline assignment: CDR1 KGHSH and CDR2 LQKENI. CDR3 length: 16 amino acids. CDR3 in amino acids: CASSQTGTGQNYGYTF. In DNA, the CDR3 is TGTGCCAGCTCTCAAACCGGGACAGGGCAGAACTATGGCTACACCTTC.

This chain uses TRBV7-9 with TRBJ2-7; TRBD2 agrees at 8 bases. V lost 6 bases and J lost 0; bases outside the gene matches: 4. Germline V gives CDR1 SEHNR, CDR2 FQNEAQ (reference sequence). There are 14 residues in the CDR3. The CDR3 loop is CASSPGGASYEQYF. CDR3 nucleotide sequence: TGTGCCAGCAGTCCCGGGGGGGCCTCCTACGAGCAGTACTTC.

This sequence joins TRBV28 and TRBJ1-2, with D perhaps matching TRBD1 (6 bases). The V end lost 7 bases, the J end lost 2 bases, and 14 bases lay between the germline ends. The CDR3 loop spans 14 amino acids. Looked up from germline, CDR1 is MDHEN and CDR2 is SYDVKM. The CDR3 is CASTFDQGNYGYTF. The CDR3 region has the DNA TGTGCCAGCACATTCGATCAGGGGAACTATGGCTACACCTTC.

The V and J genes are TRBV24-1 and TRBJ1-2; no clear D. Germline V lookup: CDR1 KGHDR, CDR2 SFDVKD. V shed 1 base and J shed 4 bases, with 12 bases lying between them. This CDR3 is built from 15 residues. The CDR3 coding sequence is TGTGCCACCAGTGATTTACCAGGTGCCGGCTATGGCTACACCTTC. Translating it yields CATSDLPGAGYGYTF.

This clone was counted only a few times. This rearrangement joins TRBV10-2 to TRBJ1-5, with D uncertain. The germline V gene has CDR1 WSHSY and CDR2 SAAADI. V was shortened by 5 bases and J by 7 bases, with 12 bases between the two germline ends. The CDR3 runs to 13 residues. CDR3 residues: CASSNTEKQPQHF. CDR3 sequence (DNA): TGCGCCAGCAGTAACACGGAGAAGCAGCCCCAGCATTTT.

There are a few counts of this clone. The chain has TRBV7-8 and TRBJ2-3; D gene unclear. Germline V CDR1 and CDR2: SGHVS, FQNEAQ. This CDR3 region has 11 residues. V was cut by 7 bases and J by 7 bases, with 9 bases left in between. The CDR3 sequence: CASTTQYTQYF. For the CDR3, the DNA is TGTGCCAGCACCACACAGTATACGCAGTATTTT.

The V call is TRBV7-2, the J call TRBJ1-1, with TRBD1 identical over 7 bases. This CDR3 has 14 residues. Germline assignment: CDR1 SGHTA and CDR2 FQGNSA. V lost 5 bases and J lost 3; bases outside the gene matches: 6. The chain's CDR3 is CASSPQGGDTEAFF. The DNA for the CDR3 is TGTGCCAGCAGCCCGCAGGGGGGCGACACTGAAGCTTTCTTT.

The rearrangement uses TRBV5-1 and TRBJ2-2, with 8 positions matching TRBD2. This CDR3 has 14 residues. The trim removed 5 bases at V and 6 bases at J, leaving 6 bases unmatched. Germline CDR1 SGHRS, CDR2 YFSETQ. The CDR3: CASSTGRAAGELFF. CDR3 coding DNA: TGCGCCAGCAGTACCGGGAGGGCGGCCGGGGAGCTGTTTTTT.

A single count supports this clone. The chain carries TRBV30 and TRBJ1-2; 10 nucleotides line up with TRBD1. Germline-derived CDR1 and CDR2 are GTSNPN and SVGIG (reference sequence). V trimming: 4 bases; J trimming: 4 bases; junction bases outside the gene matches: 9. This CDR3 spans 15 amino acids. CDR3 nucleotide sequence: TGTGCCTGGATGGGGTGGACAGGGGGACTCTATGGCTACACCTTC. Encoded protein: CAWMGWTGGLYGYTF.

The V gene is TRBV6-5, the J gene TRBJ2-7, with TRBD1 identical over 8 bases. This CDR3 region has 13 residues. The junction had 3 bases not matched to a gene; V was cut back by 8 bases and J by 0 bases. In germline, CDR1 is MNHEY, CDR2 SVGAGI. DNA of the CDR3: TGTGCCAGCCGAGGGACAGGCTCCTACGAGCAGTACTTC. Protein: CASRGTGSYEQYF.

In the case of this clone: The same CDR3 also results from other DNA sequences found in this sample. This chain connects TRBV7-9 to TRBJ2-3; 9 nucleotides line up with TRBD2. J lost 3 bases, V lost 1 base, and 2 bases had no gene match. Germline lookup yields CDR1 SEHNR and CDR2 FQNEAQ (reference sequence). The CDR3 totals 15 residues. The CDR3 DNA reads as TGTGCCAGCAGCTTAGTCCTAGCGGGAACAGATACGCAGTATTTT. This translates into CASSLVLAGTDTQYF.

The chain employs TRBV29-1 and TRBJ1-1; 8 bases align to TRBD1. The CDR3 extends over 14 amino acids. CDR1 and CDR2 (germline): SQVTM, ANQGSEA. The trim removed 6 bases at V and 5 bases at J, leaving 11 bases unmatched. The CDR3 DNA reads TGCAGCGTATTACGGACAGGGTTTACGACTGAAGCTTTCTTT. Encoded protein: CSVLRTGFTTEAFF.

This chain joins TRBV27 and TRBJ2-7; 7 bases are shared with TRBD1. J lost 3 bases, V lost 8 bases, and 4 bases had no gene match. CDR3 length equals 12 residues. In germline, CDR1 is MNHEY, CDR2 SMNVEV (reference sequence). CDR3 in DNA: TGTGCCAGCTGGGGACAGAACTACGAGCAGTACTTC. Translation gives CASWGQNYEQYF.

The V call is TRBV7-6, the J call TRBJ2-1; 12 bases align to TRBD2. This CDR3 has 16 residues. From germline, CDR1 is SGHVS and CDR2 FNYEAQ. Trimming took 4 bases from V and 8 from J; bases not matched to a gene: 9. CDR3 DNA: TGTGCCAGCAGCTCGATGCTAGCGGGAGGGCTGGATGAGCAGTTCTTC. Its protein product is CASSSMLAGGLDEQFF. The entire variable domain, with the rest obtained from reference TRBV7-6 and TRBJ2-1, is as follows: GAGVSQSPRYKVTKRGQDVALRCDPISGHVSLYWYRQALGQGPEFLTYFNYEAQQDKSGLPNDRFSAERPEGSISTLTIQRTEQRDSAMYRCASSSMLAGGLDEQFFGPGTRLTVL.

The V call is TRBV5-8, the J call TRBJ1-5; no clear D gene. Germline assignment: CDR1 SGHTS and CDR2 YDEGEE. The V gene lost 4 bases and the J gene lost 2 bases, with 10 bases spanning the gap. There are 14 residues in the CDR3. The CDR3 loop reads CASSQDGGNQPQHF. The CDR3 DNA follows: TGTGCCAGCAGCCAGGACGGGGGCAATCAGCCCCAGCATTTT.

As to this clone: Other DNA sequences of this sample code for an identical CDR3. The chain's CDR3 is CSARDSYEQYF. The CDR3 DNA follows: TGCAGTGCTCGGGACTCCTACGAGCAGTACTTC. The chain is built from TRBV20-1 and TRBJ2-7, with D perhaps TRBD2 (5 bases). Germline V lookup: CDR1 DFQATT, CDR2 SNEGSKA (reference sequence). This CDR3 contains 11 residues. Trimming took off 5 bases at V and 0 bases at J, with 5 bases between the two ends.

Notes on this clone: Different DNA sequences within this sample yield the same CDR3. The chain recombines TRBV28 with TRBJ1-1; D is unresolved. From germline, CDR1 is MDHEN and CDR2 SYDVKM. V was pared by 7 bases and J by 0 bases, with 3 bases between. This CDR3 contains 11 residues. CDR3 in amino acids: CASTLNTEAFF. The CDR3 DNA reads TGTGCCAGCACCTTGAACACTGAAGCTTTCTTT.

This sequence joins TRBV28 and TRBJ1-5; D call uncertain. Germline assignment: CDR1 MDHEN and CDR2 SYDVKM. The CDR3 contains 15 residues. Trimming stripped 4 bases from V and 7 bases from J, with 17 bases between. The CDR3 spells CASSSPATSGQPQHF. As DNA, the CDR3 is TGTGCCAGCAGTTCTCCGGCAACCTCGGGGCAGCCCCAGCATTTT.

CDR3 in DNA: TGTGCCAGCAGTTTACGGATCGGGGGCTACACCTTC. Protein product: CASSLRIGGYTF. The chain links TRBV12-3 or TRBV12-4 to TRBJ1-2; D ambiguous. V gave up 2 bases and J gave up 8 bases, with 9 bases separating them. This CDR3 is 12 amino acids long.